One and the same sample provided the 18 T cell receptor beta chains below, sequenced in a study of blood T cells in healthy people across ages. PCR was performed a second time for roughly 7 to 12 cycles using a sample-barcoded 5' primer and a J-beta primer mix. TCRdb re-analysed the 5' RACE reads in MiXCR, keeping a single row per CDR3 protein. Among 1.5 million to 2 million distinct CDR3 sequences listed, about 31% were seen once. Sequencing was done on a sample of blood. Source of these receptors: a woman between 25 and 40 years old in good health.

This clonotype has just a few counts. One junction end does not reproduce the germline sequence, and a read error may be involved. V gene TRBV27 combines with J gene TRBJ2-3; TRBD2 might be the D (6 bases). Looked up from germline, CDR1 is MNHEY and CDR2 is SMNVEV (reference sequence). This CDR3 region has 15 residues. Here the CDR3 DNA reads TGTGCCAGCAGCTCCGGGAGCGGCGGCGCAGATGCGCAGTATTTT. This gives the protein CASSSGSGGADAQYF.

Written as DNA, the CDR3 is TGCGCCAGCAGCCATGCGCGGGAGGGGTTGGAGAATGAGCAGTACTTC. Translating gives CASSHAREGLENEQYF. This chain uses TRBV4-1 with TRBJ2-5, with 9 bases fitting TRBD2. CDR1 MGHRA and CDR2 YSYEKL come from the germline V gene. After removal of 3 bases from V and 11 bases from J, the junction contained 16 bases not matched to a gene. The CDR3 has 16 residues.

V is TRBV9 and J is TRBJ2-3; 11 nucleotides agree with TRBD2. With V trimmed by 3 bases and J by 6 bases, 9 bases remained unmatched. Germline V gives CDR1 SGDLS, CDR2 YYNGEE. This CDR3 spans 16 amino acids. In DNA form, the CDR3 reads TGTGCCAGCAGCGCAACTAGCGGGAGTGTCCTGGATACGCAGTATTTT. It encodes CASSATSGSVLDTQYF. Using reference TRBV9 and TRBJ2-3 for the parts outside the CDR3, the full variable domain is DSGVTQTPKHLITATGQRVTLRCSPRSGDLSVYWYQQSLDQGLQFLIQYYNGEERAKGNILERFSAQQFPDLHSELNLSSLELGDSALYFCASSATSGSVLDTQYFGPGTRLTVL.

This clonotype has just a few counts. The DNA for the CDR3 is TGTGCCATCAGTGTCAGCTGGGGACAGGGTCCTGAAAAACTGTTTTTT. Translated: CAISVSWGQGPEKLFF. The V call is TRBV10-3, the J call TRBJ1-4; 9 bases align to TRBD1. This CDR3 contains 16 residues. J lost 7 bases, V lost 4 bases, and 10 bases had no gene match. Germline CDR1 reads ENHRY; CDR2 reads SYGVKD.

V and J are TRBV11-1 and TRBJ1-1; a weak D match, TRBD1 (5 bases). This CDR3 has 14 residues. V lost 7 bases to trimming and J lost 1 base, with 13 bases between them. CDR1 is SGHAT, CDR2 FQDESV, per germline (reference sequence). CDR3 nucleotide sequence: TGTGCCAGCAATATGGGGGACCAGAACACTGAAGCTTTCTTT. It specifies CASNMGDQNTEAFF.

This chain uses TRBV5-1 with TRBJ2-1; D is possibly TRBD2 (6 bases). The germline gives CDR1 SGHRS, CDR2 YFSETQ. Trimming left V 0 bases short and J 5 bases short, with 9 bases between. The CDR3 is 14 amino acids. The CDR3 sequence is CASSLETSDNEQFF. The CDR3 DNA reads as TGCGCCAGCAGCTTGGAGACTAGTGACAATGAGCAGTTCTTC.

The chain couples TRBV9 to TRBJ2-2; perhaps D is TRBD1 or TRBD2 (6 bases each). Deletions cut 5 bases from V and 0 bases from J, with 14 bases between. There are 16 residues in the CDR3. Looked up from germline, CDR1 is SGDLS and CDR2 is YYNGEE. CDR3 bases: TGTGCCAGCAGTAAAACAGGGACTTCGAACACCGGGGAGCTGTTTTTT. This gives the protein CASSKTGTSNTGELFF.

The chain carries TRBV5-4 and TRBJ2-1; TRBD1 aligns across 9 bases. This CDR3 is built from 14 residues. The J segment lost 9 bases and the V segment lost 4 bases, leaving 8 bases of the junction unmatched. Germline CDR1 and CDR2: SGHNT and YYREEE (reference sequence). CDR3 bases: TGTGCCAGCAGCGAGGACAGGGGAGTAGGTGAGCAGTTCTTC. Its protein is CASSEDRGVGEQFF. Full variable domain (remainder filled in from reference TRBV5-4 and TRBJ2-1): ETGVTQSPTHLIKTRGQQVTLRCSSQSGHNTVSWYQQALGQGPQFIFQYYREEENGRGNFPPRFSGLQFPNYSSELNVNALELDDSALYLCASSEDRGVGEQFFGPGTRLTVL.

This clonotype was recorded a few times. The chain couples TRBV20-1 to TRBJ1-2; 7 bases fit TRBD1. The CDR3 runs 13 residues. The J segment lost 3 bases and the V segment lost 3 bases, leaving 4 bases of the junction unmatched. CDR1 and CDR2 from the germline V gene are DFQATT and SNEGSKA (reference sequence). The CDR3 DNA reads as TGCAGTGCTAGTTCGACAGGGTACTATGGCTACACCTTC. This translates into CSASSTGYYGYTF.

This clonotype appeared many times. DNA for the CDR3: TGTGCCAGCAGTTACTCGGGGAGCAATCAGCCCCAGCATTTT. Translated: CASSYSGSNQPQHF. This chain joins TRBV6-5 and TRBJ1-5; D is ambiguous. The CDR3 totals 14 residues. Trimming pared 0 bases from V and 1 base from J, leaving 4 bases between. Germline CDR1 is MNHEY and CDR2 is SVGAGI.

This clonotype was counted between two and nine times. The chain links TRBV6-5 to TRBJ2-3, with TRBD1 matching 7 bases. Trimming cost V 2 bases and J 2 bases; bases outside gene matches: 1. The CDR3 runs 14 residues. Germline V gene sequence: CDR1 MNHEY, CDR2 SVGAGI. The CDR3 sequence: CASSYGTATDTQYF. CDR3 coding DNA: TGTGCCAGCAGTTACGGGACAGCCACAGATACGCAGTATTTT.

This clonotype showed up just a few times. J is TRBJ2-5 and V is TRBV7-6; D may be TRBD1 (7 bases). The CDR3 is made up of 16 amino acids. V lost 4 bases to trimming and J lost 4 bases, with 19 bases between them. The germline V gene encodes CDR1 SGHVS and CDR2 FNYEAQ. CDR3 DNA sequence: TGTGCCAGCAGCTACGGAGGGACAGTTACAGGAGAGACCCAGTACTTC. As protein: CASSYGGTVTGETQYF.

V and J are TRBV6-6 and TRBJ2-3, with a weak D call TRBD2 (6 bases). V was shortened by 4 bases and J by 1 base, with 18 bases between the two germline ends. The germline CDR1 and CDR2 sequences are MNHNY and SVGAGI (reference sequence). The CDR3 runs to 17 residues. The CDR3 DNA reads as TGTGCCAGCAGTTGGGCCGCGCGGGGTGAGGGCACAGATACGCAGTATTTT. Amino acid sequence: CASSWAARGEGTDTQYF.

The CDR3 region is CASSFTAQLGDEQFF. CDR3 DNA sequence: TGTGCCAGCAGCTTCACAGCGCAGCTAGGGGATGAGCAGTTCTTC. The chain joins TRBV7-9 to TRBJ2-1; a weak D match, TRBD1 (5 bases). The CDR3 totals 15 residues. Between the trimmed V and J ends, which lost 3 bases and 8 bases, there was a span of 17 bases. CDR1 is SEHNR, CDR2 FQNEAQ, per germline (reference sequence).

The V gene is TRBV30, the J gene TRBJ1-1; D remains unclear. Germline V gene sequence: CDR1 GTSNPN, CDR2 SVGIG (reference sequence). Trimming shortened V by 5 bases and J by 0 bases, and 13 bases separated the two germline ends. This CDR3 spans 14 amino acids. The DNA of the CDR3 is TGTGCCTGGGTCCCCGAATGGGTGAACACTGAAGCTTTCTTT. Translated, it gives CAWVPEWVNTEAFF.

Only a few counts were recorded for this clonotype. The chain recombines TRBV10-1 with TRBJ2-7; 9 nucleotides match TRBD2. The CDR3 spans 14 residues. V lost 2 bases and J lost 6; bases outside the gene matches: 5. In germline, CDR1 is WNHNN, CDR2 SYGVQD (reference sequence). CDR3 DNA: TGCGCCAGCAGTGAGGGGACTAGCAGGGGCGAGCAGTACTTC. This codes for CASSEGTSRGEQYF.

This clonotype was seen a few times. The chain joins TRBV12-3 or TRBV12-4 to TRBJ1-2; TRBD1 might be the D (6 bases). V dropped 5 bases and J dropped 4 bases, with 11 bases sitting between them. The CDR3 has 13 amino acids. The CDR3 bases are TGTGCCAGCAGTACGACAGGAGTCTATGGCTACACCTTC. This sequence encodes CASSTTGVYGYTF.

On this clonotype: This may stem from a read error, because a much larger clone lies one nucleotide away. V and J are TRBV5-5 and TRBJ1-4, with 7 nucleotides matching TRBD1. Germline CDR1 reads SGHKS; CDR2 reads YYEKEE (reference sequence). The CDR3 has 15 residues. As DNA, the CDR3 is TGTGCCGGCAGTCGTACAGGGGACTCTAATGAAAAACTGTTTTTT. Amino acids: CAGSRTGDSNEKLFF.